One sample yielded the 29 T cell receptor beta chains listed below, sequenced in a study of T cell repertoires in cytomegalovirus infection. TCRdb re-analysed the reads in MiXCR, keeping a single row per CDR3 protein. The repertoire holds approximately 250,000 distinct CDR3 sequences, with around an eighth as singletons. Sample: PBMCs. Receptor source: a human donor in good health (CMV status not recorded). Some clones in this sample may be carry-over from other donors' samples.

V and J are TRBV4-2 and TRBJ2-1; 12 positions agree with TRBD2. Germline loops: CDR1 LGHNA, CDR2 YNFKEQ. The CDR3 consists of 16 residues. Trimming removed 1 base from V and 8 bases from J; junction bases left unmatched: 6. The CDR3 region is CASSQARLAGEDEQFF. Here the CDR3 DNA reads TGTGCCAGCAGCCAAGCTAGACTAGCGGGAGAGGATGAGCAGTTCTTC.

This clonotype was counted ten times or more. The chain carries TRBV11-1 and TRBJ2-1; maybe TRBD2 (5 bases). With 4 bases removed from V and 10 bases from J, the gap between germline ends came to 14 bases. This CDR3 spans 13 amino acids. CDR1 and CDR2 (germline): SGHAT, FQDESV (reference sequence). The CDR3 reads CASSWTPNREQFF. In DNA form, the CDR3 reads TGTGCCAGCAGCTGGACTCCCAATCGGGAGCAGTTCTTC.

The chain uses TRBV7-3 and TRBJ1-1, with 7 bases that match TRBD1. The CDR3 totals 14 residues. Germline-derived CDR1 and CDR2 are SGHTA and FQGTGA. The J segment lost 4 bases and the V segment lost 2 bases, leaving 4 bases of the junction unmatched. The CDR3 spells CASSLDRAGTEAFF. The CDR3 DNA reads TGTGCCAGCAGCTTAGACAGGGCGGGCACTGAAGCTTTCTTT. Full variable domain (outside the CDR3, taken from reference TRBV7-3 and TRBJ1-1): GAGVSQTPSNKVTEKGKYVELRCDPISGHTALYWYRQSLGQGPEFLIYFQGTGAADDSGLPNDRFFAVRPEGSVSTLKIQRTERGDSAVYLCASSLDRAGTEAFFGQGTRLTVV.

This clonotype was observed a handful of times. The genes are TRBV5-1 and TRBJ1-5; weak D call: TRBD1 (5 bases). V gave up 4 bases and J gave up 7 bases, with 21 bases separating them. The CDR3 runs to 16 residues. Germline V gives CDR1 SGHRS, CDR2 YFSETQ. The CDR3: CASSPEPQAGGQPQHF. The CDR3 nucleotides read TGCGCCAGCAGCCCGGAACCACAGGCTGGTGGGCAGCCCCAGCATTTT.

This clonotype was seen once. V usage is TRBV29-1 and J usage is TRBJ1-1; tentatively, D is TRBD1 (5 bases). V was pared by 5 bases and J by 0 bases, with 13 bases between. Germline loops: CDR1 SQVTM, CDR2 ANQGSEA. The CDR3 extends over 14 amino acids. This CDR3 is CSVYRQLMNTEAFF. CDR3 sequence (DNA): TGCAGCGTTTACCGACAGCTAATGAACACTGAAGCTTTCTTT.

This clonotype was counted many times. V and J are TRBV7-2 and TRBJ2-1; TRBD2 agrees at 8 bases. Looked up from germline, CDR1 is SGHTA and CDR2 is FQGNSA. The CDR3 covers 15 residues. The ends lost 5 bases at V and 2 bases at J; junction bases unmatched: 5. CDR3 bases: TGTGCCAGCAGCGCAACTAGCGGAACCTACAATGAGCAGTTCTTC. Translated, it gives CASSATSGTYNEQFF.

The chain joins TRBV12-3 or TRBV12-4 to TRBJ1-1; 9 nucleotides match TRBD1. Trimming cost V 4 bases and J 4 bases; bases outside gene matches: 10. CDR3 length: 16 amino acids. This CDR3 reads CASSSVNRGPGTEAFF. The CDR3 bases are TGTGCCAGCAGTTCCGTTAACAGGGGGCCTGGCACTGAAGCTTTCTTT.

This clonotype was detected only a few times. This chain uses TRBV6-2 or TRBV6-3 with TRBJ2-1; the D gene could be TRBD1 or TRBD2 (5 bases each). Trimming removed 2 bases at V and 11 bases at J, with 13 bases between. Germline CDR1 and CDR2: MNHEY and SVGEGT. The CDR3 has 13 residues. The CDR3 loop is CASSYEDWGKQFF. The CDR3 DNA reads as TGTGCCAGCAGTTACGAAGACTGGGGGAAGCAGTTCTTC.

This chain joins TRBV12-5 and TRBJ1-4, with D unresolved. This CDR3 is 15 amino acids long. The V gene lost 5 bases and the J gene lost 0 bases, with 10 bases spanning the gap. CDR1 and CDR2 from the germline V gene are LGHNT and FRNRAP. The CDR3 region has the DNA TGTGCTAGTGGTCCGTCGACACCAACTAATGAAAAACTGTTTTTT. Its translation: CASGPSTPTNEKLFF.

This clonotype was found many times. The V and J genes are TRBV7-3 and TRBJ2-3; perhaps TRBD2 as D (6 bases). Germline values: CDR1 SGHTA, CDR2 FQGTGA. The CDR3 length is 16 residues. Trimming removed 5 bases from V and 0 bases from J, with 15 bases in between. Here the CDR3 reads CASSPKDYPSTDTQYF. The CDR3 DNA reads TGTGCCAGCAGCCCAAAGGACTATCCCAGCACAGATACGCAGTATTTT.

This clonotype was picked up many times. The genes are TRBV28 and TRBJ1-6, with 10 nucleotides matching TRBD1. The germline V gene encodes CDR1 MDHEN and CDR2 SYDVKM. V dropped 5 bases and J dropped 7; count of bases not matched to a gene: 17. The CDR3 totals 19 residues. CDR3 region: CASSPSWGGGDRGNSPLHF. The CDR3 DNA follows: TGTGCCAGCAGTCCCTCTTGGGGGGGAGGGGACAGGGGAAATTCACCCCTCCACTTT.

This clonotype occurred many times. The rearrangement links TRBV6-1 to TRBJ2-2; TRBD2 might be the D (5 bases). Between the trimmed V and J ends, which lost 6 bases and 2 bases, there was a span of 16 bases. CDR3 size: 16 residues. Germline CDR1 reads MNHNS; CDR2 reads SASEGT. CDR3 protein: CASRRTLAVNTGELFF. The CDR3 DNA reads as TGTGCCAGCAGAAGAACCCTAGCAGTTAACACCGGGGAGCTGTTTTTT.

This clonotype was seen more than once but under ten times. The V and J genes are TRBV28 and TRBJ2-7; no firm D call. The CDR3 has 13 residues. Germline CDR1 is MDHEN and CDR2 is SYDVKM. V dropped 1 base and J dropped 0 bases, with 4 bases sitting between them. CDR3 nucleotides: TGTGCCAGCAGTTTATCGGACTCCTACGAGCAGTACTTC. This gives the protein CASSLSDSYEQYF.

Ten or more counts support this clonotype. V is TRBV28 and J is TRBJ2-1; 10 nucleotides agree with TRBD2. The CDR3 runs to 16 residues. V shed 4 bases, J shed 7 bases, and the junction held 10 bases outside the gene matches. Germline CDR1 is MDHEN and CDR2 is SYDVKM. The CDR3 region has the DNA TGTGCCAGCAGTTGGAGGACTAGCGGCACAATGAATGAGCAGTTCTTC. Translation: CASSWRTSGTMNEQFF.

The table lists this clonotype with many counts. The chain is built from TRBV7-2 and TRBJ1-1, with D unclear. This CDR3 comprises 16 residues. In germline, CDR1 is SGHTA, CDR2 FQGNSA. Between the trimmed V and J ends, which lost 3 bases and 0 bases, there was a span of 14 bases. CDR3: CASSFSPNSMNTEAFF. CDR3 nucleotide sequence: TGTGCCAGCAGCTTTTCCCCCAACAGTATGAACACTGAAGCTTTCTTT. The whole variable domain, filled in from reference TRBV7-2 and TRBJ1-1, reads GAGVSQSPSNKVTEKGKDVELRCDPISGHTALYWYRQSLGQGLEFLIYFQGNSAPDKSGLPSDRFSAERTGGSVSTLTIQRTQQEDSAVYLCASSFSPNSMNTEAFFGQGTRLTVV.

This clonotype was observed many times. The V gene is TRBV28, the J gene TRBJ2-6; 10 nucleotides line up with TRBD1. The CDR3 extends over 17 amino acids. Germline CDR1 and CDR2: MDHEN and SYDVKM. V lost 6 bases and J lost 2; bases outside the gene matches: 7. The CDR3 DNA reads as TGTGCCAGCAGACGGGACAGGGGAAGGACTGGGGCCAACGTCCTGACTTTC. This codes for CASRRDRGRTGANVLTF. Full variable domain (rest looked up from reference TRBV28 and TRBJ2-6): DVKVTQSSRYLVKRTGEKVFLECVQDMDHENMFWYRQDPGLGLRLIYFSYDVKMKEKGDIPEGYSVSREKKERFSLILESASTNQTSMYLCASRRDRGRTGANVLTFGAGSRLTVL.

The CDR3 loop is CASSGRLAGEETQYF. CDR3 DNA sequence: TGTGCCAGCAGTGGCCGACTAGCGGGAGAAGAGACCCAGTACTTC. The rearrangement links TRBV6-1 to TRBJ2-5, with 12 bases that match TRBD2. V lost 4 bases to trimming and J lost 3 bases; unmatched junction nucleotides: 3. The CDR3 runs 15 residues. Per germline, CDR1 MNHNS and CDR2 SASEGT.

V and J are TRBV19 and TRBJ2-7; weak D call: TRBD2 (6 bases). Germline CDR1 and CDR2: LNHDA and SQIVND (reference sequence). Deletions cut 0 bases from V and 1 base from J, with 10 bases between. CDR3 length equals 15 residues. As DNA, the CDR3 is TGTGCCAGTAGTATAGATCTAGCGTCTTCCTACGAGCAGTACTTC. The encoded protein is CASSIDLASSYEQYF.

This clonotype occurred a few times. The chain uses TRBV7-3 and TRBJ2-7; 9 positions match TRBD2. This CDR3 comprises 15 residues. Looked up from germline, CDR1 is SGHTA and CDR2 is FQGTGA. V dropped 2 bases and J dropped 2; count of bases not matched to a gene: 4. CDR3 in amino acids: CASSLLTSGPYEQYF. CDR3 bases: TGTGCCAGCAGCTTATTGACTAGCGGTCCCTACGAGCAGTACTTC.

The rearrangement joins TRBV7-2 to TRBJ2-6; 9 positions agree with TRBD1. Per the germline V gene, CDR1 is SGHTA and CDR2 is FQGNSA. The CDR3 totals 17 residues. V shed 4 bases and J 0 bases; nucleotides not matched to a gene: 4. The CDR3 reads CASSSGQGISGANVLTF. In DNA, the CDR3 is TGTGCCAGCAGCTCAGGACAGGGGATCTCTGGGGCCAACGTCCTGACTTTC.

This clonotype was counted many times. The CDR3 DNA reads TGTGCCAGCAGCACGTCGTCTAACCTACAGGGGGAGAACTATGGCTACACCTTC. The encoded protein is CASSTSSNLQGENYGYTF. The chain recombines TRBV7-3 with TRBJ1-2, with 8 positions matching TRBD1. There are 18 residues in the CDR3. After removal of 5 bases from V and 2 bases from J, the junction contained 16 bases not matched to a gene. Germline CDR1 SGHTA, CDR2 FQGTGA.

This clonotype occurred a few times. The rearrangement joins TRBV29-1 to TRBJ1-1; D perhaps matches TRBD1 (6 bases). This CDR3 region has 12 residues. V was shortened by 8 bases and J by 1 base, with 11 bases between the two germline ends. The germline gives CDR1 SQVTM, CDR2 ANQGSEA. CDR3 DNA sequence: TGCAGCACATTACAGGGGAACACTGAAGCTTTCTTT. This encodes CSTLQGNTEAFF.

The chain links TRBV4-2 to TRBJ1-2; tentative D call: TRBD1 (5 bases). V lost 3 bases to trimming and J lost 0 bases, with 17 bases between them. CDR1 and CDR2 from the germline V gene are LGHNA and YNFKEQ. This CDR3 has 17 residues. The CDR3 is CASSQYSTARSNYGYTF. For the CDR3, the DNA is TGTGCCAGCAGCCAGTATTCGACAGCCCGTTCTAACTATGGCTACACCTTC.

The chain has TRBV28 and TRBJ1-2; D call uncertain. V was shortened by 3 bases and J by 7 bases, with 24 bases between the two germline ends. The CDR3 extends over 17 amino acids. Germline loops: CDR1 MDHEN, CDR2 SYDVKM. CDR3 nucleotide sequence: TGTGCCAGCAGTTTTCGACGGTTCTCCACCCTGCGACGTGGCTACACCTTC. As protein: CASSFRRFSTLRRGYTF.

This clonotype was picked up many times. The chain combines TRBV7-3 with TRBJ1-2; D unclear. V lost 5 bases, J lost 3 bases, and 16 bases lay in between. CDR3 length: 15 amino acids. In germline, CDR1 is SGHTA, CDR2 FQGTGA. The CDR3, as DNA: TGTGCCAGCAGCCCTACCTCGGGCGCCGACTATGGCTACACCTTC. Its protein is CASSPTSGADYGYTF.

The rearrangement links TRBV5-5 to TRBJ1-1; D gene uncertain. This CDR3 contains 14 residues. The V end lost 2 bases, the J end lost 2 bases, and 10 bases lay between the germline ends. Germline lookup yields CDR1 SGHKS and CDR2 YYEKEE (reference sequence). DNA for the CDR3: TGTGCCAGCAGCTTCCAAGGGCCAAACACTGAAGCTTTCTTT. Amino acids: CASSFQGPNTEAFF.

This clonotype has at least ten counts. The rearrangement joins TRBV28 to TRBJ1-2; D call uncertain. CDR1 MDHEN and CDR2 SYDVKM come from the germline V gene. The CDR3 totals 12 residues. Trimming cost V 4 bases and J 7 bases, with 10 bases left between them. CDR3 bases: TGTGCCAGCAGTTGGGGAAGGGTTGGCTACACCTTC. It codes for CASSWGRVGYTF.

This clonotype has ten or more counts. CDR3 sequence: CASGLGGGTGELFF. The CDR3 DNA reads TGTGCTAGTGGCCTAGGGGGCGGAACCGGGGAGCTGTTTTTT. The chain links TRBV12-5 to TRBJ2-2; 7 nucleotides line up with TRBD1. Germline V gives CDR1 LGHNT, CDR2 FRNRAP. The CDR3 has 14 residues. V was pared by 6 bases and J by 5 bases, with 6 bases of the junction left unmatched.

The chain links TRBV7-3 to TRBJ1-3; D not resolved. CDR1 and CDR2 (germline): SGHTA, FQGTGA. The CDR3 is 13 residues long. Trimming left V 3 bases short and J 4 bases short, with 7 bases between. The DNA for the CDR3 is TGTGCCAGCAGCTTCAACGCAGGAAACACCATATATTTT. Amino acid sequence: CASSFNAGNTIYF.